This TCR beta chain was recovered during a study of blood T cell repertoires in COVID-19. On the study more broadly: Samples of COVID-19 (acute and convalescent) were obtained from the United States, Italy and Spain. PBMCs, B-cell-depleted T cells, or T cells were the source of the cDNA or gDNA that made up the material.

Sequenced by immunoSEQ multiplex PCR; TCRdb stores in-frame clones only, minus some. The sample holds about 180,000 clones, around four fifths seen once. CDR1 and CDR2 (germline): SNHLY, FYNNEI. V dropped 6 bases and J dropped 2; count of bases not matched to a gene: 9. CDR3 size: 15 residues. The origin of this receptor is a man between 65 and 80 years old with active or convalescent COVID-19. The chain joins TRBV2 to TRBJ2-7; 8 nucleotides match TRBD1. The sample was peripheral blood. In nucleotides, the CDR3 is TGTGCCAGCAGGTCCCCCGGACAGGGCACCTACGAGCAGTACTTC. Encoded protein: CASRSPGQGTYEQYF.